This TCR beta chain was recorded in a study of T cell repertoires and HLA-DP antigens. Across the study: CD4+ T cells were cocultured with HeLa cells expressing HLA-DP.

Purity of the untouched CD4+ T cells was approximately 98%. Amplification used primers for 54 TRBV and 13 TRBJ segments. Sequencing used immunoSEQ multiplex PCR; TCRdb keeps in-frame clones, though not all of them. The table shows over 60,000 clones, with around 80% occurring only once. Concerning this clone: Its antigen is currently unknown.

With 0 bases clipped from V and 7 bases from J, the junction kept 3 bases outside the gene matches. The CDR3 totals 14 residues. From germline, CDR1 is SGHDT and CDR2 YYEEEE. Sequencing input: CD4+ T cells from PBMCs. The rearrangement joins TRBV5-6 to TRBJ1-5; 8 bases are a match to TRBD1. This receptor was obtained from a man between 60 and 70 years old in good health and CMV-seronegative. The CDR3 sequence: CASSLAGGDQPQHF. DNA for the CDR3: TGTGCCAGCAGCTTGGCAGGGGGCGACCAGCCCCAGCATTTT.